This T cell receptor (beta chain) was profiled in a study of cytomegalovirus exposure and HLA in healthy donors. Points on this clone: Its target is unknown.

The V and J ends lost 0 bases and 8 bases respectively, with 12 bases between them. This CDR3 has 14 residues. CDR1 is SGDLS and CDR2 is YYNGEE in the germline V gene. Broader study findings: Presence/absence analyses assumed roughly uniform sequencing depth across donors, which may not hold. TRBV6-2, TRBV6-3 and some other V segments were excluded as indistinguishable. Most TCR sequences were seen very rarely across donors, but some public TCRs occurred in many. A later analysis linked a missense DCLRE1C variant to TCR beta V- and J-gene trimming.

PCR primers comprised 60 Vbeta and 13 Jbeta primers. The data were produced by immunoSEQ multiplex PCR, yet TCRdb's version contains in-frame clones alone and is incomplete. The profile shows some 100,000 clones, roughly 84% of them singletons. Sequenced: PBMCs. This clonotype was sampled from a young man in good health and CMV-seronegative. The gene calls are TRBV9 and TRBJ2-1; D is perhaps TRBD1 (6 bases). The CDR3 DNA reads TGTGCCAGCAGCGTAGAACAGGGATGGGATGAGCAGTTCTTC. As protein: CASSVEQGWDEQFF.